The 17 T cell receptor beta chains below were found in one sample sequenced in a study of OX40 agonist ivuxolimab in advanced cancers. The repertoire was sequenced with immunoSEQ multiplex PCR; TCRdb's copy has only in-frame clones and lacks some. This sample has 55,000 to 70,000 clones; about nine tenths occur once, and the top ten carry 0.85% to 1.2%. The input for sequencing was CD4+ or CD8+ T cells sorted from blood, taken in a trial of the OX40 agonist ivuxolimab. The receptors originated from an adult with an advanced solid tumor such as melanoma, head and neck, liver or kidney cancer.

The V call is TRBV10-3, the J call TRBJ2-3; D unresolved. Trimming took 6 bases from V and 1 from J, leaving 11 bases between them. The CDR3 is 14 amino acids. Germline assignment: CDR1 ENHRY and CDR2 SYGVKD. The CDR3 nucleotides read TGTGCCATCAGATACTCCTCTCGCACAGATACGCAGTATTTT. This encodes CAIRYSSRTDTQYF.

The chain links TRBV6-1 to TRBJ1-5; D is perhaps TRBD1 (5 bases). Germline CDR1 MNHNS, CDR2 SASEGT. V gave up 6 bases and J gave up 11 bases, with 17 bases separating them. The CDR3 contains 13 residues. CDR3 protein: CASREGNDQAQHF. CDR3 DNA: TGTGCCAGCAGAGAGGGGAACGATCAAGCCCAGCATTTT.

The sample holds a few counts of this clone. The V call is TRBV5-1, the J call TRBJ2-3, with 7 bases identical to TRBD2. Germline trimming cut 0 bases from V and 4 bases from J; bases unmatched to any gene: 11. The length of the CDR3 is 17 residues. CDR1 is SGHRS, CDR2 YFSETQ, per germline. The CDR3: CASSLGDYRFRADTQYF. In DNA, the CDR3 is TGCGCCAGCAGCTTGGGGGACTACCGGTTTCGCGCAGATACGCAGTATTTT.

This chain uses TRBV2 with TRBJ2-7; 8 positions match TRBD2. Germline V gene lookup returns CDR1 SNHLY and CDR2 FYNNEI. V was pared by 10 bases and J by 2 bases, with 13 bases of the junction left unmatched. The CDR3 has 15 residues. The CDR3 protein is CATSRGAGGPYEQYF. Here the CDR3 DNA reads TGTGCCACCTCTAGAGGCGCGGGGGGCCCCTACGAGCAGTACTTC.

The chain joins TRBV5-1 to TRBJ2-1, with a possible D match to TRBD2 (6 bases). V was shortened by 9 bases and J by 0 bases, with 13 bases between the two germline ends. The CDR3 extends over 14 amino acids. The germline V gene has CDR1 SGHRS and CDR2 YFSETQ. For the CDR3, the DNA is TGCGCCACCAAGGCGGGGTCCTCCTACAATGAGCAGTTCTTC. Translation: CATKAGSSYNEQFF.

This chain uses TRBV2 with TRBJ1-1; D may be TRBD1 (5 bases). Germline lookup yields CDR1 SNHLY and CDR2 FYNNEI. The CDR3 extends over 17 amino acids. The V end lost 3 bases, the J end lost 2 bases, and 19 bases lay between the germline ends. The CDR3 protein is CASSEGDVGPLNTEAFF. Written as DNA, the CDR3 is TGTGCCAGCAGTGAGGGGGACGTAGGCCCTTTAAACACTGAAGCTTTCTTT.

This rearrangement joins TRBV7-9 to TRBJ1-1, with D hard to call. In germline, CDR1 is SEHNR, CDR2 FQNEAQ (reference sequence). The CDR3 runs 13 residues. Trimming removed 5 bases from V and 0 bases from J, with 7 bases in between. The CDR3 sequence: CASSRNMNTEAFF. CDR3 DNA: TGTGCCAGCAGCCGAAATATGAACACTGAAGCTTTCTTT.

This sequence joins TRBV27 and TRBJ1-3; a weak D match, TRBD1 (6 bases). V gave up 1 base and J gave up 3 bases, with 10 bases separating them. The germline V gene encodes CDR1 MNHEY and CDR2 SMNVEV (reference sequence). CDR3 length: 15 amino acids. The CDR3 region has the DNA TGTGCCAGCAGTTTATTAAAAGGGGGTGGAAACACCATATATTTT. Its protein product is CASSLLKGGGNTIYF.

The rearrangement links TRBV5-1 to TRBJ1-6; 9 nucleotides align to TRBD1. This CDR3 is 15 amino acids long. Germline V gene lookup returns CDR1 SGHRS and CDR2 YFSETQ. The V and J ends lost 6 bases and 6 bases, in that order; junction bases with no gene match: 7. As DNA, the CDR3 is TGCGCCAGCAACCCAGGGGACAGGGCTAATTCACCCCTCCACTTT. Protein product: CASNPGDRANSPLHF.

This clone came up once. The chain combines TRBV7-8 with TRBJ1-2, with 7 nucleotides matching TRBD1. Germline trimming cut 5 bases from V and 8 bases from J; bases unmatched to any gene: 14. Germline V gene lookup returns CDR1 SGHVS and CDR2 FQNEAQ. CDR3 length equals 15 residues. CDR3 sequence reads: CASSLSGTAYEGYTF. As DNA, the CDR3 is TGTGCCAGCAGCCTATCCGGGACAGCCTACGAGGGCTACACCTTC.

This rearrangement joins TRBV6-4 to TRBJ2-3; tentative D call: TRBD1 (5 bases). The CDR3 extends over 15 amino acids. Looked up from germline, CDR1 is MRHNA and CDR2 is SNTAGT. The ends were cut back, 2 bases at V and 0 bases at J, with 9 bases in the middle. CDR3 sequence: CASSDQGLSTDTQYF. CDR3 sequence (DNA): TGTGCCAGCAGTGACCAGGGCCTGAGCACAGATACGCAGTATTTT.

The sample holds one count of this clone. This chain uses TRBV27 with TRBJ1-5, with D perhaps matching TRBD1 (6 bases). Germline assignment: CDR1 MNHEY and CDR2 SMNVEV (reference sequence). This CDR3 has 15 residues. Trimming removed 8 bases from V and 0 bases from J, with 14 bases in between. The CDR3 nucleotides read TGTGCCAGCGCTCCTTACAGGGATAGCAATCAGCCCCAGCATTTT. Amino acid sequence: CASAPYRDSNQPQHF.

The V and J genes are TRBV6-1 and TRBJ2-2, with D tentatively TRBD1 (6 bases). The CDR3 is 15 residues long. Deletions cut 8 bases from V and 1 base from J, with 14 bases between. CDR1 MNHNS and CDR2 SASEGT come from the germline V gene. The CDR3 DNA reads as TGTGCCAGCGCTCAACGGACAGAGAACACCGGGGAGCTGTTTTTT. It is translated as CASAQRTENTGELFF.

This chain connects TRBV5-5 to TRBJ2-1; D remains ambiguous. This CDR3 is built from 15 residues. Germline CDR1 is SGHKS and CDR2 is YYEKEE (reference sequence). The V end was cut by 0 bases, the J end by 2 bases, with 9 bases between. CDR3: CASSLGGTAYNEQFF. CDR3 nucleotides: TGTGCCAGCAGCTTGGGGGGAACAGCCTACAATGAGCAGTTCTTC.

The sample holds one count of this clone. One end of the junction does not line up with germline, which may come from a read error. This same CDR3 is encoded by further DNA sequences in the sample. The genes are TRBV5-4 and TRBJ1-2; D is possibly TRBD1 (5 bases). The CDR3 is made up of 15 amino acids. Looked up from germline, CDR1 is SGHNT and CDR2 is YYREEE (reference sequence). CDR3: CASTLQGTPNYGYTF. The CDR3 coding sequence is TGTGCCAGCACCTTGCAGGGAACTCCTAACTATGGCTACACCTTC.

This clone is a singleton in its sample. The V and J genes are TRBV19 and TRBJ2-7; 12 positions match TRBD2. V was clipped by 4 bases and J by 2 bases; unmatched bases: 9. This CDR3 comprises 17 residues. Germline V CDR1 and CDR2: LNHDA, SQIVND (reference sequence). CDR3 DNA sequence: TGTGCCAGTAGTACCAGACTAGCGGGGGTTCAAACCTACGAGCAGTACTTC. This translates into CASSTRLAGVQTYEQYF.

On this clone: Other DNA sequences in the sample encode the same CDR3. This chain links TRBV5-4 with TRBJ2-7; D not certain. Trimming cost V 1 base and J 1 base, with 6 bases left between them. Germline V gene data show CDR1 as SGHNT and CDR2 as YYREEE (reference sequence). The CDR3 runs 13 residues. As DNA, the CDR3 is TGTGCCAGCAGCTTGCAAGGGTCCTACGAGCAGTACTTC. Its protein product is CASSLQGSYEQYF.